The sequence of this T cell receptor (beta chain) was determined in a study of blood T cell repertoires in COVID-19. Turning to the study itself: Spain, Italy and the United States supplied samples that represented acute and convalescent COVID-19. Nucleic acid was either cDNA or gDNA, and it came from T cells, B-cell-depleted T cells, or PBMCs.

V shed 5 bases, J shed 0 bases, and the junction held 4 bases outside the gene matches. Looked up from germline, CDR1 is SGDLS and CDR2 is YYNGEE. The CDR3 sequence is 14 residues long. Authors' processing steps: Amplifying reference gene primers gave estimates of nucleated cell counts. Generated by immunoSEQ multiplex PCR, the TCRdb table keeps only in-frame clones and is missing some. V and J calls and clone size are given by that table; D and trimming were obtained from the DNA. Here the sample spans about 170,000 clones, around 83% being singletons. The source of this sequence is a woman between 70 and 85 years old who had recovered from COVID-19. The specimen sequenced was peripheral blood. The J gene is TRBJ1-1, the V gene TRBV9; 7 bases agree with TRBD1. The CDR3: CASSGQVLNTEAFF. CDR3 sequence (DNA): TGTGCCAGCAGTGGACAGGTTTTGAACACTGAAGCTTTCTTT.